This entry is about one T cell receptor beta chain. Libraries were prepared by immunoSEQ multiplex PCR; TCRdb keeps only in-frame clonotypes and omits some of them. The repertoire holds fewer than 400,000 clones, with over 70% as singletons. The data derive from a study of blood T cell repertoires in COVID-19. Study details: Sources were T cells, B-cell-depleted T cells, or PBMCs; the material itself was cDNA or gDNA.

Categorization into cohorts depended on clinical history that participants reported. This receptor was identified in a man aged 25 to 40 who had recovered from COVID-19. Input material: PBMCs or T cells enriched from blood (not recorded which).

In DNA form, the CDR3 reads TGCGCCAGCAAAAGACAGGGATCCGGCACTGAAGCTTTCTTT. Its protein is CASKRQGSGTEAFF. This chain links TRBV10-1 with TRBJ1-1; 7 bases align to TRBD1. The CDR3 contains 14 residues. In germline, CDR1 is WNHNN, CDR2 SYGVQD (reference sequence). V shed 7 bases and J 4 bases; nucleotides not matched to a gene: 9.